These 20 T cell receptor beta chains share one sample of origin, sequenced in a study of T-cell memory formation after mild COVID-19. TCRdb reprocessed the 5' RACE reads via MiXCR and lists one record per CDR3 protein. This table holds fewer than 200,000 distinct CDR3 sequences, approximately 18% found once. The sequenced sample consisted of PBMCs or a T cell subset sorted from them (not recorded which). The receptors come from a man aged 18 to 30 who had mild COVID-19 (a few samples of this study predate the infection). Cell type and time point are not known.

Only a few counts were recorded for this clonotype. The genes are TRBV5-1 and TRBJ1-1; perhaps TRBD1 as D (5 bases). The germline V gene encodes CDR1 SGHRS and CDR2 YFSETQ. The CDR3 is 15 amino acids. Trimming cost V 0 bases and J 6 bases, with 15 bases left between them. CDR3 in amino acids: CASSLGGPRFSEAFF. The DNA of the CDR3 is TGCGCCAGCAGCTTGGGGGGACCAAGGTTCTCTGAAGCTTTCTTT. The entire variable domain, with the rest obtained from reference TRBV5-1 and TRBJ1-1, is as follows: KAGVTQTPRYLIKTRGQQVTLSCSPISGHRSVSWYQQTPGQGLQFLFEYFSETQRNKGNFPGRFSGRQFSNSRSEMNVSTLELGDSALYLCASSLGGPRFSEAFFGQGTRLTVV.

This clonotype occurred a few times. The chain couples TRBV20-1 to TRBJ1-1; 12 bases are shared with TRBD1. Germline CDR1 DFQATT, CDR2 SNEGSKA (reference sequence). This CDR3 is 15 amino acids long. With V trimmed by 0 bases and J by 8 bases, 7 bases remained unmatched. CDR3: CSARDPGTGGMEAFF. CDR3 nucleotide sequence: TGCAGTGCTAGAGATCCCGGGACAGGGGGCATGGAAGCTTTCTTT.

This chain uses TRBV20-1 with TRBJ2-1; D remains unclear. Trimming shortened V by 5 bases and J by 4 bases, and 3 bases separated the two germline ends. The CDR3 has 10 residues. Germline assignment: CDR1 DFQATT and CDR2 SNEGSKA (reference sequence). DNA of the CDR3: TGCAGTGCTGGTTACAATGAGCAGTTCTTC. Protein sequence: CSAGYNEQFF.

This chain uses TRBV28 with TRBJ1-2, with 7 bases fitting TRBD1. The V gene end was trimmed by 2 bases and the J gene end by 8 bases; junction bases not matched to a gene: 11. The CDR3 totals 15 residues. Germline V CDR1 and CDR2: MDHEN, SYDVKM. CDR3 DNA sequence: TGTGCCAGCAGTTTACCAAGCAGACAGGGTATCGGCTACACCTTC. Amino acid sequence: CASSLPSRQGIGYTF.

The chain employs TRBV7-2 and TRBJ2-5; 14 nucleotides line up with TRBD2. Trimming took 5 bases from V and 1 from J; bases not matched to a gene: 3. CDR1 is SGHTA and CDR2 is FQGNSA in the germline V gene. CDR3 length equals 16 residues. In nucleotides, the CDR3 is TGTGCCAGCAGCACGGGACTAGCGGGGGCCCAAGAGACCCAGTACTTC. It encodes CASSTGLAGAQETQYF.

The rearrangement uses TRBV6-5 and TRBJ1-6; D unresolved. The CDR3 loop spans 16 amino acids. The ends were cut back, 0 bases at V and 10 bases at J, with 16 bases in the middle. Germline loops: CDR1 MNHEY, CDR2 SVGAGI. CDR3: CASSYSTPSSGSPLHF. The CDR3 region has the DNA TGTGCCAGCAGTTACTCGACTCCCAGTTCGGGCTCACCCCTCCACTTT.

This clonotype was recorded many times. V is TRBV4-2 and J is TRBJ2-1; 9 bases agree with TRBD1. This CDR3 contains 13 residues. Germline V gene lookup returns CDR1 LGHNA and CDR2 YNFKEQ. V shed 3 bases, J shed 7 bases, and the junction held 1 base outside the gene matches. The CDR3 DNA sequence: TGTGCCAGCAGCCAGGGGACAGGGAATGAGCAGTTCTTC. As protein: CASSQGTGNEQFF.

CDR3 amino acids: CATSDPRLDTAWGDTQYF. CDR3 coding DNA: TGTGCCACCAGTGACCCCCGCCTTGACACGGCGTGGGGAGATACGCAGTATTTT. V is TRBV24-1 and J is TRBJ2-3; D gene uncertain. Germline CDR1 KGHDR, CDR2 SFDVKD. V shed 4 bases and J shed 5 bases, with 24 bases lying between them. The length of the CDR3 is 18 residues.

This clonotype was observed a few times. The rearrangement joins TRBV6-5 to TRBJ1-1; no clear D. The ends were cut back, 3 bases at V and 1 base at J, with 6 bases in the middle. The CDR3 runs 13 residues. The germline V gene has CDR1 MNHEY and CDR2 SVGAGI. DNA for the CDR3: TGTGCCAGCAGTTATTCAGCGAACACTGAAGCTTTCTTT. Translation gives CASSYSANTEAFF.

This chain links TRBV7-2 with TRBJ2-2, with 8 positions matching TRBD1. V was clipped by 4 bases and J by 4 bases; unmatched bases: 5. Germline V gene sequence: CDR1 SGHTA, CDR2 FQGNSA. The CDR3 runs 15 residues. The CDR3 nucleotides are TGTGCCAGCAGCTCCCGACAGGGGAGCACCGGGGAGCTGTTTTTT. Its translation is CASSSRQGSTGELFF. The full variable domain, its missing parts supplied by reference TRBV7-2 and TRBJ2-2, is GAGVSQSPSNKVTEKGKDVELRCDPISGHTALYWYRQSLGQGLEFLIYFQGNSAPDKSGLPSDRFSAERTGGSVSTLTIQRTQQEDSAVYLCASSSRQGSTGELFFGEGSRLTVL.

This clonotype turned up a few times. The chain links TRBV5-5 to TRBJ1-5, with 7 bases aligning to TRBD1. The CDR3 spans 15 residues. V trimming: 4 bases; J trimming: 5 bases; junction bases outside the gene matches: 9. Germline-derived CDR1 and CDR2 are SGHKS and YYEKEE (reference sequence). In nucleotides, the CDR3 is TGTGCCAGCAGCGAAGACAGGGAAGTTGATCAGCCCCAGCATTTT. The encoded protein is CASSEDREVDQPQHF.

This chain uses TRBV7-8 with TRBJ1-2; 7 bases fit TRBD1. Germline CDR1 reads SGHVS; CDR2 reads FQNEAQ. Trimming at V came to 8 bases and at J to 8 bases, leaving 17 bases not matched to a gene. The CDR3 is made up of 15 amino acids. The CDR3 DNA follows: TGTGCCAGCCAACGCGACAGGGCACAGCTAGGAGGCTACACCTTC. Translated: CASQRDRAQLGGYTF.

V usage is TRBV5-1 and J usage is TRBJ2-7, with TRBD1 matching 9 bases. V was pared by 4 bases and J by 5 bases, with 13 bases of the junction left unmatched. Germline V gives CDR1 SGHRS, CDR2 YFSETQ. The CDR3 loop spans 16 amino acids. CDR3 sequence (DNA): TGCGCCAGCAGCCGAGGACAGGGGTTATCGGTCGACGAGCAGTACTTC. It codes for CASSRGQGLSVDEQYF.

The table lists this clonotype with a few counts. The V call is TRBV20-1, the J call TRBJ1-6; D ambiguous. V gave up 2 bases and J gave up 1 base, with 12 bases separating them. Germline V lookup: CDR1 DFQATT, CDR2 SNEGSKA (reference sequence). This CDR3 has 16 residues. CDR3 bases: TGCAGTGCTAGACGGACGGGAGGGTCCTATAATTCACCCCTCCACTTT. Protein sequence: CSARRTGGSYNSPLHF.

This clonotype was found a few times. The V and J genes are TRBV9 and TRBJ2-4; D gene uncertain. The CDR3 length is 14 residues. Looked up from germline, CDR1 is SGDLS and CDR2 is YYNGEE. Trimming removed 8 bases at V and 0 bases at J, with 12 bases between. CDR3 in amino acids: CASGPFLAKNIQYF. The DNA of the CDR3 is TGTGCCAGTGGGCCTTTCCTAGCCAAAAACATTCAGTACTTC. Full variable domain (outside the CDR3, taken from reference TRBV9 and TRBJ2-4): DSGVTQTPKHLITATGQRVTLRCSPRSGDLSVYWYQQSLDQGLQFLIQYYNGEERAKGNILERFSAQQFPDLHSELNLSSLELGDSALYFCASGPFLAKNIQYFGAGTRLSVL.

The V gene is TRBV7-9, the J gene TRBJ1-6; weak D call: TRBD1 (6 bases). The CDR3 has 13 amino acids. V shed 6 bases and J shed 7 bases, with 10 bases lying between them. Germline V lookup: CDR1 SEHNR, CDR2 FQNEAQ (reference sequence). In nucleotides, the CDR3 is TGTGCCAGCAGTATGCAGGGGAATTCACCCCTCCACTTT. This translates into CASSMQGNSPLHF. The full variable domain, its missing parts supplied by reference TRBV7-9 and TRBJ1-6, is DTGVSQNPRHKITKRGQNVTFRCDPISEHNRLYWYRQTLGQGPEFLTYFQNEAQLEKSRLLSDRFSAERPKGSFSTLEIQRTEQGDSAMYLCASSMQGNSPLHFGNGTRLTVT.

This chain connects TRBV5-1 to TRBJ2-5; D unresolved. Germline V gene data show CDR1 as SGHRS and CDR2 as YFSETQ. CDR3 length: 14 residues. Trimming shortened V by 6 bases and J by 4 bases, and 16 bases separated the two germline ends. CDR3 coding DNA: TGCGCCAGCAACCCTGACTCCTGGGGAGAGACCCAGTACTTC. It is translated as CASNPDSWGETQYF.

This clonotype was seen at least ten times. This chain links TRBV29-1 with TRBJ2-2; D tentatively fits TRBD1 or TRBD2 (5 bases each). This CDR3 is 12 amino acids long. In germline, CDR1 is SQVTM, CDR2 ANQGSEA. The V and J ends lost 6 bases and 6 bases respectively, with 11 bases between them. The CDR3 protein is CSVEVTAGELFF. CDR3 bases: TGCAGCGTGGAGGTGACAGCCGGGGAGCTGTTTTTT.

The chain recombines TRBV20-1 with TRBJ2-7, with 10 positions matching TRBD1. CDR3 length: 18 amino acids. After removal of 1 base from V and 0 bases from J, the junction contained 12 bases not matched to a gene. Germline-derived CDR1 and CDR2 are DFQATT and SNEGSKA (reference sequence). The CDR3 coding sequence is TGCAGTGCTAGAGGACAGGGGGCCGACAGCCGCAGCTCCTACGAGCAGTACGTC. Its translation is CSARGQGADSRSSYEQYV.

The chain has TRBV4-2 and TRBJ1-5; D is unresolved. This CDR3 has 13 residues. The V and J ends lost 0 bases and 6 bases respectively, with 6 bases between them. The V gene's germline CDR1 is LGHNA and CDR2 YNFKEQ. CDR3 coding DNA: TGTGCCAGCAGCCAAGATTACGTTCAGCCCCAGCATTTT. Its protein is CASSQDYVQPQHF.